The clone carrying this T cell receptor beta chain was counted only a few times. These data belong to a study of OX40 agonist ivuxolimab in advanced cancers. Sequencing was performed with immunoSEQ multiplex PCR; in TCRdb, only in-frame clones are kept and a portion is missing. Among some 50,000 clones, 83% were seen once, and the ten largest hold 3% to 4%. Sequencing used CD4+ or CD8+ T cells sorted from blood, obtained in a trial of the OX40 agonist ivuxolimab. This clonotype was sampled from an adult with an advanced solid tumor such as melanoma, head and neck, liver or kidney cancer.

In nucleotides, the CDR3 is TGTGCCAGCAGCCCTACCGGGGTTCAAGATACGCAGTATTTT. Protein sequence: CASSPTGVQDTQYF. The chain links TRBV7-8 to TRBJ2-3; D is possibly TRBD2 (5 bases). The CDR3 spans 14 residues. Trimming removed 5 bases from V and 5 bases from J, with 14 bases in between. CDR1 and CDR2 from the germline V gene are SGHVS and FQNEAQ. The complete variable domain, with remaining parts taken from reference TRBV7-8 and TRBJ2-3, reads GAGVSQSPRYKVAKRGQDVALRCDPISGHVSLFWYQQALGQGPEFLTYFQNEAQLDKSGLPSDRFFAERPEGSVSTLKIQRTQQEDSAVYLCASSPTGVQDTQYFGPGTRLTVL.